The TCR beta chain under discussion was sequenced for a study of cytomegalovirus exposure and HLA in healthy donors. Study information: Earlier work reported around 110 million unique TCR beta sequences from about 200 million T cells.

Study-wide points: Solely CMV serostatus was available to characterize immune exposure. Most TCR sequences proved rare, with some public TCRs found in many donors.

With regard to this clone: Its antigen remains unidentified.

PCR used 60 Vbeta primers and 13 Jbeta primers. Only in-frame clones appear in the TCRdb table, and some are missing; sequencing was by immunoSEQ multiplex PCR. The table shows about 98,000 clones, with roughly three quarters occurring only once. CDR3 length: 13 amino acids. V was trimmed by 2 bases and J by 4 bases, leaving 6 bases between them. Germline CDR1 and CDR2: LNHDA and SQIVND (reference sequence). Nominal health characterized the donors when sampled, though unrecorded immune exposures were likely. This sequence was found in a man aged 40-55 years in good health and CMV-seronegative. Sequencing was performed on PBMCs. The rearrangement uses TRBV19 and TRBJ1-5; possible D gene TRBD1, 5 bases. The DNA of the CDR3 is TGTGCCAGTAGTATAAAGGGGAATCAGCCCCAGCATTTT. It specifies CASSIKGNQPQHF.